The 7 T cell receptor beta chains given below trace back to one sample, sequenced in a study of shared clonotypes between healthy human individuals. Method: immunoSEQ multiplex PCR; TCRdb's copy keeps in-frame clones and lacks some. The sample lists 2 million to 2.5 million clones; around 95% were seen once. Material for sequencing was naive CD4+ T cells sorted from blood. Subset of the sample: CD45RA+ positively selected. The receptors shown here come from a man younger than 35 in good health.

The V and J genes are TRBV6-5 and TRBJ1-6; 8 nucleotides agree with TRBD1. Germline values: CDR1 MNHEY, CDR2 SVGAGI. CDR3 length: 16 amino acids. V was pared by 0 bases and J by 10 bases, with 8 bases of the junction left unmatched. For the CDR3, the DNA is TGTGCCAGCAGTTACTCGTGGACAGGGAGTGGATCACCCCTCCACTTT. As protein: CASSYSWTGSGSPLHF.

To note about this clone: Different DNA sequences within this sample yield the same CDR3. This chain links TRBV10-3 with TRBJ1-5; 7 positions match TRBD1. V gave up 5 bases and J gave up 4 bases; unmatched junction bases: 2. Germline assignment: CDR1 ENHRY and CDR2 SYGVKD. This CDR3 comprises 13 residues. The CDR3 sequence is CAISPGGNQPQHF. DNA for the CDR3: TGTGCCATCAGTCCAGGGGGGAATCAGCCCCAGCATTTT.

This chain links TRBV19 with TRBJ1-1, with 7 bases lining up with TRBD1. The CDR3 loop spans 14 amino acids. J gave up 1 base and V 8 bases, and 7 bases lay outside the gene matches. Germline lookup yields CDR1 LNHDA and CDR2 SQIVND (reference sequence). The CDR3: CASFARDRNTEAFF. Here the CDR3 DNA reads TGTGCCAGTTTCGCCCGGGACAGGAACACTGAAGCTTTCTTT.

Turning to this clone: The sample carries other DNA sequences with the same CDR3. V is TRBV5-1 and J is TRBJ1-1, with D unresolved. This CDR3 contains 13 residues. The germline CDR1 and CDR2 sequences are SGHRS and YFSETQ. The V end was cut by 3 bases, the J end by 3 bases, with 9 bases between. The CDR3 bases are TGCGCCAGCAGCTCCTCGGGTGACACTGAAGCTTTCTTT. Encoded protein: CASSSSGDTEAFF.

The gene calls are TRBV18 and TRBJ2-6; D is ambiguous. Germline CDR1 is KGHSH and CDR2 is LQKENI. CDR3 length: 16 amino acids. V was trimmed by 4 bases and J by 5 bases, leaving 15 bases between them. CDR3 DNA: TGTGCCAGCTCACTCCCCCCCACCCTGAGGGCCAACGTCCTGACTTTC. Residues: CASSLPPTLRANVLTF. Looking up the rest from reference TRBV18 and TRBJ2-6 gives the full variable domain: NAGVMQNPRHLVRRRGQEARLRCSPMKGHSHVYWYRQLPEEGLKFMVYLQKENIIDESGMPKERFSAEFPKEGPSILRIQQVVRGDSAAYFCASSLPPTLRANVLTFGAGSRLTVL.

The chain joins TRBV11-2 to TRBJ1-6, with 9 bases fitting TRBD1. The CDR3 is 15 residues long. Germline CDR1 SGHAT, CDR2 FQNNGV. Trimming at V came to 5 bases and at J to 7 bases, leaving 6 bases not matched to a gene. DNA for the CDR3: TGTGCCAGCAGCGGACAGGGGACAGGGAATTCACCCCTCCACTTT. This sequence encodes CASSGQGTGNSPLHF.

The V gene is TRBV11-1, the J gene TRBJ2-1, with 9 bases matching TRBD2. This CDR3 has 17 amino acids. Germline V gives CDR1 SGHAT, CDR2 FQDESV (reference sequence). V trimming: 1 base; J trimming: 3 bases; junction bases outside the gene matches: 7. The CDR3 loop reads CASSLGSGGQIYNEQFF. The CDR3 DNA follows: TGTGCCAGCAGCTTAGGGAGCGGGGGGCAGATCTACAATGAGCAGTTCTTC.